This T cell receptor beta chain originates from a study of spatial heterogeneity in lung cancer (dated by TCRdb to between 2018 and 2021). Regarding the study in general: Beta-chain transcripts were consistently detected in greater numbers than alpha-chain transcripts, which likely reflected higher beta-chain transcript abundance. TCR transcript counts in tumor regions correlated strongly with a T cell transcriptional module score from matched bulk RNA-seq. In the raw uncorrected reads, each unique combination of TCR and UMI appeared more than ten times on average. TCR alpha and beta repertoires were quantitatively compared across multiple tumor regions, matched nontumor lung and blood in non-small cell lung cancer. Nonsynonymous mutation counts, determined by whole-exome sequencing of tumor tissue, were related to features of the TCR repertoire. Both alpha and beta chains were TCR-sequenced in samples taken at surgery, namely 220 tumor regions, 61 to 65 matched nontumor lung samples and just over 55 PBMC samples. Overall results and qualifications from the work: Confirming at a functional level the hypothesis that regional TCRs recognize regional mutations was considered to require additional single-cell paired TCR alpha and beta sequencing. The number of expanded intratumoral alpha and beta TCRs correlated with the tumor nonsynonymous mutation count. TCR-seq coverage of tumor T cells was estimated to be only about 7% for alpha chains and roughly 14% for beta chains. The count of ubiquitous expanded TCRs correlated with the count of ubiquitous nonsynonymous mutations, and the count of regional expanded TCRs correlated with the count of regional nonsynonymous mutations.

Including the terminal cysteine and phenylalanine, the CDR3 comprises 13 residues. CDR3 DNA only is kept here, 39 bases in frame from base 1. The germline V end is reduced by 6 bases and the J end by 6 bases; junction bases left unmatched: 7. CDR1 is given as DFQATT and CDR2 as SNEGSKA, both from the germline V gene (reference sequence). Library method: 5' RACE. The sample was run on a NextSeq 500. To allow correction of PCR and sequencing errors, the TCR library protocol tagged every TCR cDNA molecule with a unique molecular identifier. In the paper's pipeline: TCR identification, UMI-based error correction and CDR3 extraction were all carried out with Decombinator tools. Expanded TCRs were defined as those above a frequency of 2 per 1,000, corresponding to the top 1% of the tumor frequency distribution. Expanded tumor TCRs statistically deemed absent (corrected P<0.05) from at least one tumor region were classed as regional, and all other expanded tumor TCRs were classed as ubiquitous. Rényi diversity was computed with the R vegan package after subsampling each repertoire 100 times to 5,000 TCRs. CDR3 similarity networks were built from amino acid triplet string-kernel similarity, with CDR3s being connected when pairwise similarity was above 0.82. TCRdb handled the public reads itself, with Q25 trimming in fastp and clone calling in MiXCR, and kept productive beta chains. Rows with one shared CDR3 protein collapse into an entry with the most common genes and DNA. It is TCRdb's table, rather than the study itself, that gives the V and J calls and clone size. The sample yields 9,500 to 13,000 distinct CDR3 sequences; around 12% were counted once. 10% of the sample lies in the top ten.

Compared with the rest of its sample, this clonotype is medium-sized (0.01 to 0.1%). There is no known antigen for this receptor. Per-base quality was not reported, and no clone a single base away is much larger than it. The library was designed around alpha chains, so this beta chain is a stray read whose abundance carries little weight. The sample's time point label is to be understood as: sample taken at primary tumor resection. Samples were obtained from 65 to 90 patients with early-stage, untreated non-small cell lung cancer from the lung TRACERx cohort. TCR sequencing used whole RNA extracted from tumor and nontumor lung tissue, or from cryopreserved PBMC samples, without cell sorting. Only patients for whom sufficient RNA was available from at least two tumor regions were selected for TCR sequencing. Before selection, tumor and adjacent nontumor lung specimens were reviewed by a lung pathologist.

Here the sequenced sample was lung tumor tissue, taken at surgery. The source of this sequence is a male donor with early-stage non-small cell lung cancer. Here the chain combines TRBV20-1 and TRBJ2-3; 9 central nucleotides agree with TRBD1. The CDR3 loop reads CSAGQGTRDTQYF. The DNA sequence is TGCAGTGCCGGACAGGGGACCAGGGATACGCAGTATTTT.